The rows below give T cell receptor beta chains drawn from one sample of a study of cytomegalovirus exposure and HLA in healthy donors. Only in-frame clones appear in the TCRdb table, and some are missing; sequencing was by immunoSEQ multiplex PCR. The table shows about 200,000 clones, with approximately 79% occurring only once. The material sequenced was PBMCs. Every receptor here comes from a man aged 50 to 60 in good health and CMV-seronegative. Both conserved end residues are part of each CDR3. A D gene is named only where the DNA matches it firmly. Size is omitted from some rows. Given values are once, few, many or a class for expanded clones.

V gene: TRBV10-3
J gene: TRBJ2-1
clone size: .
D gene: TRBD1
CDR3 protein: CAISLDRDEQFF
CDR3 DNA: TGTGCCATCAGTCTTGACAGGGATGAGCAGTTCTTC

V gene: TRBV10-3
J gene: TRBJ2-5
clone size: few
D gene: .
CDR3 protein: CAISERGVETQYF
CDR3 DNA: TGTGCCATCAGTGAGAGGGGTGTTGAGACCCAGTACTTC

V gene: TRBV7-8
J gene: TRBJ2-7
clone size: .
D gene: TRBD2
CDR3 protein: CASSPREGYSYEQYF
CDR3 DNA: TGTGCCAGCAGCCCTCGGGAGGGCTACTCCTACGAGCAGTACTTC

V gene: TRBV2
J gene: TRBJ2-1
clone size: .
D gene: TRBD2
CDR3 protein: CASSWTSGNEQFF
CDR3 DNA: TGTGCCAGCAGCTGGACTAGCGGCAATGAGCAGTTCTTC

V gene: TRBV7-9
J gene: TRBJ2-7
clone size: .
D gene: .
CDR3 protein: CASSLALVPTEQYF
CDR3 DNA: TGTGCCAGCAGCTTAGCCCTCGTCCCCACTGAGCAGTACTTC

V gene: TRBV4-2
J gene: TRBJ2-1
clone size: .
D gene: .
CDR3 protein: CASSQDVSSYNEQFF
CDR3 DNA: TGTGCCAGCAGCCAAGATGTTAGCTCCTACAATGAGCAGTTCTTC

V gene: TRBV30
J gene: TRBJ2-4
clone size: .
D gene: TRBD1
CDR3 protein: CAWSGGPPGTVVAKNIQYF
CDR3 DNA: TGTGCCTGGAGTGGGGGACCTCCCGGGACAGTAGTAGCCAAAAACATTCAGTACTTC

V gene: TRBV7-9
J gene: TRBJ1-2
clone size: .
D gene: .
CDR3 protein: CASSLGTGGYTF
CDR3 DNA: TGTGCCAGCAGCTTAGGGACTGGCGGCTACACCTTC

V gene: TRBV30
J gene: TRBJ2-3
clone size: .
D gene: TRBD1
CDR3 protein: CAWSPKPGTGAGDTQYF
CDR3 DNA: TGTGCCTGGAGTCCAAAACCCGGGACAGGGGCTGGAGATACGCAGTATTTT

V gene: TRBV6-5
J gene: TRBJ2-7
clone size: .
D gene: .
CDR3 protein: CASSFLATHYEQYF
CDR3 DNA: TGTGCCAGCAGTTTTCTGGCGACTCACTACGAGCAGTACTTC

V gene: TRBV27
J gene: TRBJ2-7
clone size: .
D gene: .
CDR3 protein: CASSSPGLAGSYEQYF
CDR3 DNA: TGTGCCAGCAGTTCCCCGGGACTGGCGGGCTCCTACGAGCAGTACTTC

V gene: TRBV5-1
J gene: TRBJ2-1
clone size: .
D gene: TRBD1
CDR3 protein: CASSWGQGGVNEQFF
CDR3 DNA: TGCGCCAGCAGCTGGGGACAGGGTGGGGTCAATGAGCAGTTCTTC

V gene: TRBV27
J gene: TRBJ1-1
clone size: .
D gene: .
CDR3 protein: CASGSYSSMNTEAFF
CDR3 DNA: TGTGCCAGCGGTTCCTACAGTTCCATGAACACTGAAGCTTTCTTT

V gene: TRBV6-6
J gene: TRBJ2-1
clone size: .
D gene: TRBD1
CDR3 protein: CASSYSKGQLTNEQFF
CDR3 DNA: TGTGCCAGCAGTTACTCCAAGGGACAGCTGACCAATGAGCAGTTCTTC

V gene: TRBV10-3
J gene: TRBJ1-4
clone size: .
D gene: .
CDR3 protein: CAISRQEKEKLFF
CDR3 DNA: TGTGCCATCAGCCGACAGGAGAAGGAAAAACTGTTTTTT

V gene: TRBV27
J gene: TRBJ2-3
clone size: .
D gene: .
CDR3 protein: CASSLEGQYTDTQYF
CDR3 DNA: TGTGCCAGCAGTTTAGAGGGACAATACACAGATACGCAGTATTTT

V gene: TRBV11-2
J gene: TRBJ1-1
clone size: .
D gene: .
CDR3 protein: CASSSRQGLNTEAFF
CDR3 DNA: TGTGCCAGCAGCTCTAGGCAAGGTCTGAACACTGAAGCTTTCTTT

V gene: TRBV6-5
J gene: TRBJ2-7
clone size: .
D gene: TRBD2
CDR3 protein: CASSYGLAGVSEQYF
CDR3 DNA: TGTGCCAGCAGTTACGGACTAGCGGGAGTTTCCGAGCAGTACTTC

V gene: TRBV7-3
J gene: TRBJ2-2
clone size: .
D gene: .
CDR3 protein: CASSLTWTQGGGELFF
CDR3 DNA: TGTGCCAGCAGCTTAACCTGGACACAGGGTGGCGGGGAGCTGTTTTTT

V gene: TRBV5-1
J gene: TRBJ2-3
clone size: .
D gene: TRBD2
CDR3 protein: CASSRAGTSVGSTDTQYF
CDR3 DNA: TGCGCCAGCAGCCGCGCCGGGACTAGCGTCGGGAGCACAGATACGCAGTATTTT

V gene: TRBV6-1
J gene: TRBJ2-1
clone size: .
D gene: .
CDR3 protein: CASSDLDEQFF
CDR3 DNA: TGTGCCAGCAGTGATCTAGATGAGCAGTTCTTC

V gene: TRBV11-2
J gene: TRBJ2-5
clone size: few
D gene: TRBD2
CDR3 protein: CASKEWRGTSGQETQYF
CDR3 DNA: TGTGCCAGCAAAGAATGGAGAGGGACTAGCGGACAAGAGACCCAGTACTTC

V gene: TRBV5-1
J gene: TRBJ2-2
clone size: .
D gene: .
CDR3 protein: CASSSGNTGELFF
CDR3 DNA: TGCGCCAGCAGTTCCGGGAACACCGGGGAGCTGTTTTTT

V gene: TRBV30
J gene: TRBJ1-3
clone size: .
D gene: .
CDR3 protein: CAWNRGGTFSGNTIYF
CDR3 DNA: TGTGCCTGGAATAGGGGAGGGACATTCTCTGGAAACACCATATATTTT

V gene: TRBV6-6
J gene: TRBJ2-7
clone size: .
D gene: TRBD2
CDR3 protein: CASRLAEKPYEQYF
CDR3 DNA: TGTGCCAGTCGACTAGCGGAGAAACCCTACGAGCAGTACTTC

V gene: TRBV27
J gene: TRBJ1-2
clone size: .
D gene: .
CDR3 protein: CASSSRPGVGYGYTF
CDR3 DNA: TGTGCCAGCAGTAGTCGCCCAGGGGTGGGCTATGGCTACACCTTC

V gene: TRBV5-1
J gene: TRBJ1-1
clone size: few
D gene: .
CDR3 protein: CASSLVPEMNTEAFF
CDR3 DNA: TGCGCCAGCAGCTTGGTGCCAGAAATGAACACTGAAGCTTTCTTT

V gene: TRBV5-4
J gene: TRBJ2-1
clone size: .
D gene: TRBD2
CDR3 protein: CASSFWVLAASPAEQFF
CDR3 DNA: TGTGCCAGCAGCTTTTGGGTACTAGCGGCCTCTCCAGCTGAGCAGTTCTTC

V gene: TRBV18
J gene: TRBJ2-7
clone size: once
D gene: TRBD2
CDR3 protein: CASSPVTSAHEQYF
CDR3 DNA: TGTGCCAGCTCACCAGTGACTAGCGCCCACGAGCAGTACTTC

V gene: TRBV4-1
J gene: TRBJ1-2
clone size: once
D gene: .
CDR3 protein: CASSQEGGPRDYGYTF
CDR3 DNA: TGCGCCAGCAGCCAAGAGGGGGGGCCGAGGGACTATGGCTACACCTTC

V gene: TRBV15
J gene: TRBJ2-1
clone size: .
D gene: TRBD2
CDR3 protein: CATSRGKTSGSNEQFF
CDR3 DNA: TGTGCCACCAGCAGAGGAAAGACTAGCGGGAGCAATGAGCAGTTCTTC

V gene: TRBV28
J gene: TRBJ1-1
clone size: .
D gene: .
CDR3 protein: CASSLCPRDTMNTEAFF
CDR3 DNA: TGTGCCAGCAGTTTATGCCCCCGGGACACCATGAACACTGAAGCTTTCTTT

V gene: TRBV28
J gene: TRBJ2-1
clone size: .
D gene: .
CDR3 protein: CASSLRGYNEQFF
CDR3 DNA: TGTGCCAGCAGTTTGCGGGGTTACAATGAGCAGTTCTTC

V gene: TRBV7-9
J gene: TRBJ2-6
clone size: .
D gene: TRBD1
CDR3 protein: CASGQGALGANVLTF
CDR3 DNA: TGTGCCAGCGGACAGGGGGCACTTGGGGCCAACGTCCTGACTTTC

V gene: TRBV9
J gene: TRBJ2-1
clone size: .
D gene: TRBD1
CDR3 protein: CASSPTGGQYNEQFF
CDR3 DNA: TGTGCCAGCAGCCCTACAGGGGGACAGTACAATGAGCAGTTCTTC

V gene: TRBV18
J gene: TRBJ2-1
clone size: .
D gene: .
CDR3 protein: CASSLVGEQFF
CDR3 DNA: TGTGCCAGCTCACTAGTCGGTGAGCAGTTCTTC

V gene: TRBV6-5
J gene: TRBJ1-2
clone size: .
D gene: TRBD1
CDR3 protein: CASSPQGKYGYTF
CDR3 DNA: TGTGCCAGCAGCCCACAGGGGAAGTATGGCTACACCTTC

V gene: TRBV28
J gene: TRBJ2-7
clone size: .
D gene: TRBD1
CDR3 protein: CASSSPGQASVGQYF
CDR3 DNA: TGTGCCAGCAGTTCTCCGGGACAGGCCTCCGTAGGGCAGTACTTC

V gene: TRBV14
J gene: TRBJ1-4
clone size: .
D gene: TRBD1
CDR3 protein: CASSQPGQFNEKLFF
CDR3 DNA: TGTGCCAGCAGCCAGCCGGGACAGTTTAATGAAAAACTGTTTTTT

V gene: TRBV27
J gene: TRBJ2-7
clone size: .
D gene: TRBD2
CDR3 protein: CASRPGLAGGHEQYF
CDR3 DNA: TGTGCCAGCAGACCGGGACTAGCGGGAGGGCACGAGCAGTACTTC

V gene: TRBV2
J gene: TRBJ2-5
clone size: once
D gene: TRBD2
CDR3 protein: CASSGRSWETQYF
CDR3 DNA: TGTGCCAGCAGCGGGAGGAGTTGGGAGACCCAGTACTTC

V gene: TRBV27
J gene: TRBJ2-1
clone size: .
D gene: TRBD2
CDR3 protein: CASSLSTLAGVYNEQFF
CDR3 DNA: TGTGCCAGCAGTTTATCGACCCTAGCGGGAGTGTACAATGAGCAGTTCTTC

V gene: TRBV5-1
J gene: TRBJ2-7
clone size: few
D gene: TRBD1
CDR3 protein: CAGTLNRDRGNHEQYF
CDR3 DNA: TGCGCCGGAACCCTTAACCGGGACAGGGGTAACCACGAGCAGTACTTC

V gene: TRBV29-1
J gene: TRBJ1-2
clone size: .
D gene: .
CDR3 protein: CSAGQANYGYTF
CDR3 DNA: TGCAGCGCTGGGCAGGCTAACTATGGCTACACCTTC

V gene: TRBV27
J gene: TRBJ2-7
clone size: few
D gene: TRBD2
CDR3 protein: CAPSAGGAKGEQYF
CDR3 DNA: TGTGCCCCCTCCGCGGGGGGGGCCAAGGGCGAGCAGTACTTC

V gene: TRBV2
J gene: TRBJ2-7
clone size: .
D gene: TRBD2
CDR3 protein: CASTPLAGGSYEQYF
CDR3 DNA: TGTGCCAGCACTCCGCTAGCGGGCGGCTCCTACGAGCAGTACTTC

V gene: TRBV11-2
J gene: TRBJ2-7
clone size: .
D gene: .
CDR3 protein: CASSLVGFGEQYF
CDR3 DNA: TGTGCCAGCAGCTTAGTCGGGTTTGGCGAGCAGTACTTC

V gene: TRBV5-6
J gene: TRBJ1-6
clone size: .
D gene: .
CDR3 protein: CASSWGLGPGSYNSPLHF
CDR3 DNA: TGTGCCAGCAGCTGGGGCTTAGGGCCAGGCTCCTATAATTCACCCCTCCACTTT

V gene: TRBV4-2
J gene: TRBJ2-2
clone size: once
D gene: TRBD2
CDR3 protein: CASSQSGLAGGNTGELFF
CDR3 DNA: TGTGCCAGCAGCCAAAGTGGGCTAGCGGGAGGTAACACCGGGGAGCTGTTTTTT

V gene: TRBV18
J gene: TRBJ1-2
clone size: .
D gene: TRBD1
CDR3 protein: CASSRERQGANLRNTF
CDR3 DNA: TGTGCCAGCTCACGCGAGAGACAGGGGGCTAATTTAAGAAACACCTTC

V gene: TRBV6-6
J gene: TRBJ2-1
clone size: .
D gene: .
CDR3 protein: CASSFRSGDYEQFF
CDR3 DNA: TGTGCCAGCAGTTTCAGAAGCGGAGATTATGAGCAGTTCTTC